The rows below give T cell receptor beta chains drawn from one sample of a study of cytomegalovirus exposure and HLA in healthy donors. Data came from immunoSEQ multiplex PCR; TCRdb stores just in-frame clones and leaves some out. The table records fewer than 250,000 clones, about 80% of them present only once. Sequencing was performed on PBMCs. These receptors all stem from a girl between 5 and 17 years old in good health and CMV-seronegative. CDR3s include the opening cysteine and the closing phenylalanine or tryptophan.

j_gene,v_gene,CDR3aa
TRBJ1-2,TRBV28,CASSSPGQGTYTF
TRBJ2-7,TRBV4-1,CASSPNPGQGAYEQYF
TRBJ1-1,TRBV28,CATSDEGAITEAFF
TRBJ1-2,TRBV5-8,CASSLGTTNYGYTF
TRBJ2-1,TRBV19,CASSTDYSGTHGEQFF
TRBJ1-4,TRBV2,CASSEGASSGNEKLFF
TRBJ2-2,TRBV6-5,CASSPSGGAVGELFF
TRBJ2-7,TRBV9,CASSSGQVSAEQYF
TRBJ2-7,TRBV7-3,CASSLASGGPSSYEQYF
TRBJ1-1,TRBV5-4,CASSLAGGNTEAFF
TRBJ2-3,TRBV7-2,CASSSEPRGAGTDTQYF
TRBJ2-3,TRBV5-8,CASSFSGREVGQYF
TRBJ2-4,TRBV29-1,CSVDGVATGGLNIQYF
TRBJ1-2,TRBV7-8,CASSLRGAYGYTF
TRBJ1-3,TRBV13,CASTLGTGSSGNTIYF
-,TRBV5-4,CASSSRTGDLNEQYF
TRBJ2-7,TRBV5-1,CASSPFTPDEQYF
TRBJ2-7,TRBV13,CASSSGTGSYEQYF
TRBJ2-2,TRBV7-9,CASSLDSVTGELFF
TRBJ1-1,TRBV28,CASSLPVMNTEAFF
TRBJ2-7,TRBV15,CATSRATGGGQYF
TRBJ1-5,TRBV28,CASRKQGWNQPQHF
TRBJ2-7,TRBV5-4,CASSLYSGSSYEQYF
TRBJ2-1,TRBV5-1,CASSLIAGLSYNEQFF
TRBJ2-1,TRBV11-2,CASSQRQGRYNEQFF
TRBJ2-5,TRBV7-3,CASSLTAGQQETQYF
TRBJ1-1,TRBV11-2,CASSPYGQGAASEAFF
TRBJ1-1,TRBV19,CASSRQPLMNTEAFF
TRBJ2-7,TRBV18,CASSMSSYEQYF
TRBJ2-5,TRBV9,CASSVAPVLEQETQYF
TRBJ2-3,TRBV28,CASRSVLGGDQSTDTQYF
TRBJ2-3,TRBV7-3,CASSLTGGAPTQYF
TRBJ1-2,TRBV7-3,CASSPDFGYGYTF
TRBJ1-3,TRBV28,CASIPTLSGNTIYF
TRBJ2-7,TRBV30,CAWSPGTGVPYEQYF
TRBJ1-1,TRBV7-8,CASKQGPNTEAFF
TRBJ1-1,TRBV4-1,CASSLQGAMNTEAFF
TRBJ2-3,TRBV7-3,CASSVTSGKAPGTQYF
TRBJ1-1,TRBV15,CATSRVGGLGEAFF
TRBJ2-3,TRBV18,CASSTTSETSTDTQYF
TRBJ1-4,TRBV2,CASSEFSGQGWEKLFF